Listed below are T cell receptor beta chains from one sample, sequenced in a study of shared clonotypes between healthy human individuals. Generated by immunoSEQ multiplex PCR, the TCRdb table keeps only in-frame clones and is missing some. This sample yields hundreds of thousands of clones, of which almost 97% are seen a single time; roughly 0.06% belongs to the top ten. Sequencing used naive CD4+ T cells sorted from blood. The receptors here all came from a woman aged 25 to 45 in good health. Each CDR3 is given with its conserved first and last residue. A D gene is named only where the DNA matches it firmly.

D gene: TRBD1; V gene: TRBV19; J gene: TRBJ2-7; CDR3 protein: CATSGTGFSYEQYF; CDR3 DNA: TGTGCCACCTCCGGGACAGGCTTCTCCTACGAGCAGTACTTC
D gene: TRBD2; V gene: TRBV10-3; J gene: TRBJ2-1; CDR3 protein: CAISDFGLAGGSSYNEQFF; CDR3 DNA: TGTGCCATCAGTGACTTTGGGCTAGCGGGAGGCAGCTCCTACAATGAGCAGTTCTTC
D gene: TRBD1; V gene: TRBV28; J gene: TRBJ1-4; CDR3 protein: CASLWGVRGDEKLFF; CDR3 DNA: TGTGCCAGCCTATGGGGCGTCAGGGGGGATGAAAAACTGTTTTTT
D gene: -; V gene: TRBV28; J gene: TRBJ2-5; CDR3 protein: CATSTQPFQETQYF; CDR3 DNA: TGTGCCACCTCGACACAACCCTTCCAAGAGACCCAGTACTTC
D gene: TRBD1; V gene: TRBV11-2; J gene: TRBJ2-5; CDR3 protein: CASSKGQPYQETQYF; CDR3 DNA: TGTGCCAGCAGCAAGGGACAGCCCTACCAAGAGACCCAGTACTTC
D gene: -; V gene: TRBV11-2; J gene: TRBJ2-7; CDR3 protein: CASSSPLGRGYEQYF; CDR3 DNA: TGTGCCAGCAGCTCACCACTAGGTCGGGGTTACGAGCAGTACTTC
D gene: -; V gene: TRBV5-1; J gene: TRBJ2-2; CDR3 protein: CASSLDWGALPGELFF; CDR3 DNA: TGCGCCAGCAGCTTGGATTGGGGAGCCCTGCCCGGGGAGCTGTTTTTT
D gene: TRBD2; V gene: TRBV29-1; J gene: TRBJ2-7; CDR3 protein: CSVSGASGRALEQYF; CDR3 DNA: TGCAGCGTTAGTGGGGCTAGCGGGAGAGCATTGGAGCAGTACTTC
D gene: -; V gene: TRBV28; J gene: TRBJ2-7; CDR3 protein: CASLAGQFKSSYEQYF; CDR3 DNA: TGTGCCAGCCTGGCCGGACAGTTTAAAAGCTCCTACGAGCAGTACTTC
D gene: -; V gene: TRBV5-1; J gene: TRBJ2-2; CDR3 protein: CASSVDGTNTGELFF; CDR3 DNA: TGCGCCAGCAGCGTGGACGGGACAAACACCGGGGAGCTGTTTTTT
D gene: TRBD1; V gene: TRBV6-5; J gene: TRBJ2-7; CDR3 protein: CASSPQGAVYEQYF; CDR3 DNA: TGTGCCAGCAGTCCACAGGGGGCGGTTTACGAGCAGTACTTC